This T cell receptor beta chain stems from a study of human T cells and chemical hapten exposure. Study-level information: Sensitization involved placing 2% DPC onto an approximately 2 cm by approximately 2 cm region of upper inner arm skin.

Within the library, unique molecular identifiers were attached to each individual cDNA molecule. A single record per CDR3 protein comes from TCRdb applying MiXCR to the RACE reads. The sample has approximately 320,000 distinct CDR3 sequences; approximately 5% are singletons. CDR1 is DFQATT and CDR2 is SNEGSKA in the germline V gene (reference sequence). The CDR3 runs to 13 residues. V trimming: 7 bases; J trimming: 4 bases; junction bases outside the gene matches: 4. Time point here: pre-sensitization, week 0. Documented treatment: therapeutic diphenylcyclopropenone sensitization with weekly scalp DPC. A few counts support this clonotype.

The genes are TRBV20-1 and TRBJ2-1; 10 positions agree with TRBD2. The sequences come from whole blood, collected in connection with sensitization to the hapten diphenylcyclopropenone (DPC). This TCR derives from a woman aged 18 to 35 with alopecia areata. Some clones in this sample may be carry-over from other donors' samples. This CDR3 reads CSVPAGGYNEQFF. The DNA of the CDR3 is TGCAGTGTTCCAGCGGGGGGGTACAATGAGCAGTTCTTC.